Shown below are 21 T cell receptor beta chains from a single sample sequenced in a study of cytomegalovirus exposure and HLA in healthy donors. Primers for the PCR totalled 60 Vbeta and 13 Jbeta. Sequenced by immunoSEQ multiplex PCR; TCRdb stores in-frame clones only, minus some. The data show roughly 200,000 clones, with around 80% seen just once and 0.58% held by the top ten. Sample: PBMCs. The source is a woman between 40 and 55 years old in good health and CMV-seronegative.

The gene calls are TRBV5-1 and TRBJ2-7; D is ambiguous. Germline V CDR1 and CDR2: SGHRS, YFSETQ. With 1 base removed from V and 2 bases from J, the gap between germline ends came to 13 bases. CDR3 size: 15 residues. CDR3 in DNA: TGCGCCAGCAGCTTGACGGCAGGTTCGCCCTACGAGCAGTACTTC. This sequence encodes CASSLTAGSPYEQYF. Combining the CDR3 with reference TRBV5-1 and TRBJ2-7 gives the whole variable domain KAGVTQTPRYLIKTRGQQVTLSCSPISGHRSVSWYQQTPGQGLQFLFEYFSETQRNKGNFPGRFSGRQFSNSRSEMNVSTLELGDSALYLCASSLTAGSPYEQYFGPGTRLTVT.

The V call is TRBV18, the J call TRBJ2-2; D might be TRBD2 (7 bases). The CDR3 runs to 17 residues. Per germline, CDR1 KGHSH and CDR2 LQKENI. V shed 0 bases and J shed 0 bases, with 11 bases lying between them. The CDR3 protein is CASSPPSGGANTGELFF. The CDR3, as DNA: TGTGCCAGCTCACCACCGTCGGGGGGCGCGAACACCGGGGAGCTGTTTTTT.

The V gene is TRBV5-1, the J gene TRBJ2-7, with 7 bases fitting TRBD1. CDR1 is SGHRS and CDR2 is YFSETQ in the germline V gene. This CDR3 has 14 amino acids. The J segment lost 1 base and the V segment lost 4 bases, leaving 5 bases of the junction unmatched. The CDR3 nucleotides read TGCGCCAGCAGCATCTGGACAGGATCCTACGAGCAGTACTTC. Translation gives CASSIWTGSYEQYF.

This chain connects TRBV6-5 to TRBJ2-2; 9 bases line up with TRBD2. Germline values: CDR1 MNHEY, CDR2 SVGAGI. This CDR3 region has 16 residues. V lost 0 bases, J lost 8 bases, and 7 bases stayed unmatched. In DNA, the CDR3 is TGTGCCAGCAGTTACTCTGGCGGGGGGGCGGAGGGGGAGCTGTTTTTT. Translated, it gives CASSYSGGGAEGELFF.

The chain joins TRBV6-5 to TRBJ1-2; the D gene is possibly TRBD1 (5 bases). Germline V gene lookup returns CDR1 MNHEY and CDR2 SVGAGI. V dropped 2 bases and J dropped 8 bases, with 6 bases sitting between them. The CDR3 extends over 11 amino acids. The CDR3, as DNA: TGTGCCAGCAGTTACCGGGGGGGCTACACCTTC. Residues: CASSYRGGYTF.

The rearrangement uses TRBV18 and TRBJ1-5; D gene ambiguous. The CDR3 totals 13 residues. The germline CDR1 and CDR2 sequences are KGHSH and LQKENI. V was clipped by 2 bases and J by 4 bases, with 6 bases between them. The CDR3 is CASSPEINQPQHF. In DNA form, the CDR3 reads TGTGCCAGCTCACCAGAGATAAATCAGCCCCAGCATTTT. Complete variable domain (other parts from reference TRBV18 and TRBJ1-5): NAGVMQNPRHLVRRRGQEARLRCSPMKGHSHVYWYRQLPEEGLKFMVYLQKENIIDESGMPKERFSAEFPKEGPSILRIQQVVRGDSAAYFCASSPEINQPQHFGDGTRLSIL.

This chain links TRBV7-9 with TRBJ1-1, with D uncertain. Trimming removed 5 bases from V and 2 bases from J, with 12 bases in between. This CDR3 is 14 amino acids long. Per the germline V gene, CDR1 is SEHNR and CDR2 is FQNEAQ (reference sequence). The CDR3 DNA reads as TGTGCCAGCAGCATATTGACTGATAACACTGAAGCTTTCTTT. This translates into CASSILTDNTEAFF.

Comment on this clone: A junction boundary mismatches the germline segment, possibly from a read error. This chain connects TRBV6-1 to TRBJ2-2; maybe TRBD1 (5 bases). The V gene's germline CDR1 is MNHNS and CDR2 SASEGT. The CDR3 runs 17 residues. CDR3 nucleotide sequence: TGTGCCAGCAGTGAAAGGGGCCCCCCAAAGAACACCGAGGAGCTGTTTTTT. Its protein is CASSERGPPKNTEELFF.

This chain's CDR3 is CAWSGQLFNSPLHF. CDR3 nucleotides: TGTGCCTGGAGCGGACAGCTTTTTAATTCACCCCTCCACTTT. The chain is built from TRBV30 and TRBJ1-6, with D perhaps TRBD1 (6 bases). V gave up 3 bases and J gave up 6 bases, with 12 bases separating them. Germline values: CDR1 GTSNPN, CDR2 SVGIG (reference sequence). This CDR3 contains 14 residues.

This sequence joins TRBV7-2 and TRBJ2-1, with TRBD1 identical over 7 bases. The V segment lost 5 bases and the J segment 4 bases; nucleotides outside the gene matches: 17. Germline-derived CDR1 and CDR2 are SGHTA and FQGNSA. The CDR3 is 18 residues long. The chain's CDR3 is CASSPRPGTQGWYNEQFF. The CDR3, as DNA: TGTGCCAGCAGCCCTAGACCCGGGACACAGGGGTGGTACAATGAGCAGTTCTTC.

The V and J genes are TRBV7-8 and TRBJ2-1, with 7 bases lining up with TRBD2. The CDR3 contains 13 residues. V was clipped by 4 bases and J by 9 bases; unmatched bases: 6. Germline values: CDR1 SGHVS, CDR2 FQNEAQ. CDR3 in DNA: TGTGCCAGCAGCTCCGTGGGGGGGACTGAGCAGTTCTTC. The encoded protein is CASSSVGGTEQFF.

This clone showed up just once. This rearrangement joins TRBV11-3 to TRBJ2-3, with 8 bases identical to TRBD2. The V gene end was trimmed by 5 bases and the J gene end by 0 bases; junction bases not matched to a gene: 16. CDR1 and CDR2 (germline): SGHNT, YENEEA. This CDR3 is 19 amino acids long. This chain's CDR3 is CASSTYGERGGFSTDTQYF. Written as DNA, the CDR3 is TGTGCCAGCAGCACATACGGAGAACGGGGGGGCTTTAGCACAGATACGCAGTATTTT.

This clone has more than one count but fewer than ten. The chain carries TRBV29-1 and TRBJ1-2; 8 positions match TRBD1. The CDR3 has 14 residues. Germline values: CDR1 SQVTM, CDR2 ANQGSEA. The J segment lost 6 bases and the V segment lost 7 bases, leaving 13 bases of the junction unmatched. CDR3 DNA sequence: TGCAGCGGGGGAGCGGGTTGGGACAGGAATGGCTACACCTTC. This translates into CSGGAGWDRNGYTF.

CDR3 sequence reads: CASSFLAGAYNEQFF. The CDR3 coding sequence is TGTGCCAGCAGTTTCTTAGCGGGGGCCTACAATGAGCAGTTCTTC. The chain employs TRBV27 and TRBJ2-1; 9 bases map to TRBD2. This CDR3 has 15 residues. Unmatched junction bases numbered 2, after V lost 3 bases and J lost 2 bases. Germline assignment: CDR1 MNHEY and CDR2 SMNVEV (reference sequence).

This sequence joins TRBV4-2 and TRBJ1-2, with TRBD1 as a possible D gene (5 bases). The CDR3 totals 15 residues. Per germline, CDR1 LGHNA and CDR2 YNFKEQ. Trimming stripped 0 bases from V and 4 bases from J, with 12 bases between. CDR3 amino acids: CASSQEGAGIYGYTF. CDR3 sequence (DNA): TGTGCCAGCAGCCAAGAAGGGGCGGGAATCTATGGCTACACCTTC.

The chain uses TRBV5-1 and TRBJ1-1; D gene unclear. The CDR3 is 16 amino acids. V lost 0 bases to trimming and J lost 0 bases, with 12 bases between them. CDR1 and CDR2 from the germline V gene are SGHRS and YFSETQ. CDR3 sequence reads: CASSLVGRAVNTEAFF. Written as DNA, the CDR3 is TGCGCCAGCAGCTTGGTGGGCAGAGCAGTGAACACTGAAGCTTTCTTT.

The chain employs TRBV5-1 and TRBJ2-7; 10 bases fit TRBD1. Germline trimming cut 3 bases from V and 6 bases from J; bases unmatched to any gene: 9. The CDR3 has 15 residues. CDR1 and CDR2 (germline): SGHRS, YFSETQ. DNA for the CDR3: TGCGCCAGCAGCTACACCGGGACAGGGGAGCGCGAGCAGTACTTC. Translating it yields CASSYTGTGEREQYF.

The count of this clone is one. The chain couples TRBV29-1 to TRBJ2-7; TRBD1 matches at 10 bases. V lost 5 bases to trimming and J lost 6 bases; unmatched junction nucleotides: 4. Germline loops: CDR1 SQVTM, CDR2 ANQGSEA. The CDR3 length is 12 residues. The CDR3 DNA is TGCAGCGTTCTCGGGACAGGGGCCGAGCAGTACTTC. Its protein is CSVLGTGAEQYF.

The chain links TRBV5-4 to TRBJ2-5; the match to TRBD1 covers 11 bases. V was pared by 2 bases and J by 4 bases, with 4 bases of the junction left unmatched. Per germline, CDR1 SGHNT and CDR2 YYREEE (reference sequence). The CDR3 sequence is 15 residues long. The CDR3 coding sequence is TGTGCCAGCAGCTTCTGGACAGGGGGCGGAGAGACCCAGTACTTC. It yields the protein CASSFWTGGGETQYF.

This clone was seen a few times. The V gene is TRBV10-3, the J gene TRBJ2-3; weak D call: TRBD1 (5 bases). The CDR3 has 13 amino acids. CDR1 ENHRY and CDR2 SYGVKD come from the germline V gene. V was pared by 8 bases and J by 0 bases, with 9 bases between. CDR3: CAILGASTDTQYF. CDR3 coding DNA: TGTGCCATCCTTGGGGCCAGCACAGATACGCAGTATTTT.

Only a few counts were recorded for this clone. CDR3 protein: CASSLRVAGGPDTQYF. DNA of the CDR3: TGTGCCAGCAGCTTAAGAGTGGCGGGGGGACCAGATACGCAGTATTTT. The chain is built from TRBV7-3 and TRBJ2-3; 8 bases map to TRBD2. J lost 4 bases, V lost 1 base, and 7 bases had no gene match. CDR3 size: 16 residues. Germline loops: CDR1 SGHTA, CDR2 FQGTGA. The entire variable domain, with the rest obtained from reference TRBV7-3 and TRBJ2-3, is as follows: GAGVSQTPSNKVTEKGKYVELRCDPISGHTALYWYRQSLGQGPEFLIYFQGTGAADDSGLPNDRFFAVRPEGSVSTLKIQRTERGDSAVYLCASSLRVAGGPDTQYFGPGTRLTVL.